Below, 26 T cell receptor beta chains from the same sample are listed, as sequenced in a study of T cell repertoires in ileal Crohn's disease. Only in-frame clones appear in the TCRdb table, and some are missing; sequencing was by immunoSEQ multiplex PCR. Of 13,000 or so clones in the sample, about 70% were seen once. Described time point: neoterminal ileum biopsy at postoperative endoscopy, about 6 months after surgery. The sample taken for sequencing was ileal tissue. Receptors were obtained from an adult with Crohn's disease.

This chain joins TRBV30 and TRBJ2-7; D gene uncertain. The CDR3 contains 12 residues. Trimming removed 3 bases at V and 3 bases at J, with 9 bases between. The germline V gene has CDR1 GTSNPN and CDR2 SVGIG (reference sequence). CDR3 amino acids: CAWSRHLYEQYF. Here the CDR3 DNA reads TGTGCCTGGAGCCGACATCTCTACGAGCAGTACTTC.

The rearrangement joins TRBV7-2 to TRBJ2-2; D remains unclear. This CDR3 is built from 14 residues. The V gene's germline CDR1 is SGHTA and CDR2 FQGNSA. V was trimmed by 2 bases and J by 2 bases, leaving 6 bases between them. CDR3 sequence reads: CASSLSRNTGELFF. CDR3 in DNA: TGTGCCAGCAGCTTATCCCGAAACACCGGGGAGCTGTTTTTT. The variable domain in full, with the rest retrieved from reference TRBV7-2 and TRBJ2-2, is GAGVSQSPSNKVTEKGKDVELRCDPISGHTALYWYRQSLGQGLEFLIYFQGNSAPDKSGLPSDRFSAERTGGSVSTLTIQRTQQEDSAVYLCASSLSRNTGELFFGEGSRLTVL.

This clone was picked up one time. The J gene is TRBJ2-2, the V gene TRBV7-9, with 7 bases aligning to TRBD1. Germline-derived CDR1 and CDR2 are SEHNR and FQNEAQ (reference sequence). The CDR3 covers 19 residues. J lost 2 bases, V lost 5 bases, and 17 bases had no gene match. The CDR3 sequence is CASSDRTAQGRTNTGELFF. For the CDR3, the DNA is TGTGCCAGCAGCGACCGAACGGCACAGGGGCGTACAAACACCGGGGAGCTGTTTTTT.

The chain employs TRBV5-1 and TRBJ2-7, with 12 bases identical to TRBD2. Germline CDR1 and CDR2: SGHRS and YFSETQ. V trimming: 0 bases; J trimming: 3 bases; junction bases outside the gene matches: 1. There are 15 residues in the CDR3. The CDR3 DNA follows: TGCGCCAGCAGCTTGGCTAGCGGGGGGGTCTACGAGCAGTACTTC. Amino acid sequence: CASSLASGGVYEQYF.

This chain connects TRBV5-1 to TRBJ2-1; 7 bases agree with TRBD1. Trimming took 4 bases from V and 4 from J; bases not matched to a gene: 11. The CDR3 contains 16 residues. CDR1 SGHRS and CDR2 YFSETQ come from the germline V gene. The CDR3 DNA follows: TGCGCCAGCAGCGGGGAGACAGGGTTCAAATACAATGAGCAGTTCTTC. Its protein product is CASSGETGFKYNEQFF.

The J gene is TRBJ1-3, the V gene TRBV27; D not certain. This CDR3 has 13 amino acids. Germline CDR1 reads MNHEY; CDR2 reads SMNVEV (reference sequence). V was clipped by 11 bases and J by 4 bases, with 15 bases between them. Here the CDR3 DNA reads TGTGCCTCCGGCAAACATGACGGAAACACCATATATTTT. Translating gives CASGKHDGNTIYF.

The chain has TRBV19 and TRBJ1-2, with D possibly matching TRBD1 (5 bases). Germline loops: CDR1 LNHDA, CDR2 SQIVND (reference sequence). The CDR3 covers 12 residues. Trimming pared 4 bases from V and 2 bases from J, leaving 5 bases between. CDR3 sequence (DNA): TGTGCCAGTAGTAACAGGAACTATGGCTACACCTTC. Its protein is CASSNRNYGYTF.

A few counts support this clone. The rearrangement joins TRBV7-8 to TRBJ2-1; 10 bases line up with TRBD2. The V gene end was trimmed by 4 bases and the J gene end by 3 bases; junction bases not matched to a gene: 9. Germline V CDR1 and CDR2: SGHVS, FQNEAQ. The CDR3 length is 17 residues. The CDR3 loop reads CASSCRGSGGIYNEQFF. The CDR3 DNA is TGTGCCAGCAGCTGTAGAGGTAGCGGGGGGATCTACAATGAGCAGTTCTTC.

The rearrangement links TRBV6-6 to TRBJ1-1; D uncertain. Germline-derived CDR1 and CDR2 are MNHNY and SVGAGI (reference sequence). This CDR3 is built from 13 residues. Trimming stripped 8 bases from V and 4 bases from J, with 14 bases between. This CDR3 is CASLGPRVTEAFF. The DNA of the CDR3 is TGTGCCAGCCTAGGCCCGAGGGTCACTGAAGCTTTCTTT.

The chain couples TRBV11-2 to TRBJ2-3, with 9 nucleotides matching TRBD2. CDR1 and CDR2 from the germline V gene are SGHAT and FQNNGV. The V and J ends lost 7 bases and 10 bases, in that order; junction bases with no gene match: 18. The CDR3 sequence is 16 residues long. CDR3 in amino acids: CASTIGVAGAQRAQYF. The CDR3 DNA sequence: TGTGCCAGCACCATTGGAGTAGCGGGGGCACAGCGGGCGCAGTATTTT. The full variable domain, with the rest looked up from reference TRBV11-2 and TRBJ2-3, is EAGVAQSPRYKIIEKRQSVAFWCNPISGHATLYWYQQILGQGPKLLIQFQNNGVVDDSQLPKDRFSAERLKGVDSTLKIQPAKLEDSAVYLCASTIGVAGAQRAQYFGPGTRLTVL.

The V and J genes are TRBV7-9 and TRBJ2-1; D gene ambiguous. The length of the CDR3 is 14 residues. V shed 0 bases and J shed 6 bases, with 9 bases lying between them. Germline V gene sequence: CDR1 SEHNR, CDR2 FQNEAQ (reference sequence). CDR3 DNA: TGTGCCAGCAGCTTAGCCCTCGTTGGCAATGAGCAGTTCTTC. As protein: CASSLALVGNEQFF.

The CDR3: CASSPLDSVEHF. In DNA, the CDR3 is TGTGCCAGCAGTCCACTGGACAGTGTGGAGCATTTT. V usage is TRBV27 and J usage is TRBJ1-5, with D perhaps TRBD1 (6 bases). Trimming took off 5 bases at V and 14 bases at J, with 16 bases between the two ends. CDR1 and CDR2 (germline): MNHEY, SMNVEV (reference sequence). The CDR3 length is 12 residues.

V usage is TRBV9 and J usage is TRBJ1-4; D is undetermined. The V and J ends lost 4 bases and 10 bases respectively, with 20 bases between them. This CDR3 comprises 15 residues. Germline assignment: CDR1 SGDLS and CDR2 YYNGEE. CDR3 nucleotides: TGTGCCAGCAGCCCCATGGTGGAGCAAGGCGGAAAACTGTTTTTT. Its protein is CASSPMVEQGGKLFF. Drawing the rest from reference TRBV9 and TRBJ1-4, the complete variable domain is DSGVTQTPKHLITATGQRVTLRCSPRSGDLSVYWYQQSLDQGLQFLIQYYNGEERAKGNILERFSAQQFPDLHSELNLSSLELGDSALYFCASSPMVEQGGKLFFGSGTQLSVL.

The chain uses TRBV18 and TRBJ1-1; 7 positions agree with TRBD1. CDR1 is KGHSH and CDR2 is LQKENI in the germline V gene. Germline trimming cut 6 bases from V and 3 bases from J; bases unmatched to any gene: 7. The CDR3 runs to 14 residues. Here the CDR3 DNA reads TGTGCCAGCTCCTCCCAGGGGGGGGACACTGAAGCTTTCTTT. This encodes CASSSQGGDTEAFF.

The chain carries TRBV29-1 and TRBJ2-5; 7 bases map to TRBD2. The germline V gene has CDR1 SQVTM and CDR2 ANQGSEA. Unmatched junction bases numbered 5, after V lost 4 bases and J lost 3 bases. The CDR3 contains 13 residues. CDR3: CSVAGRGEETQYF. As DNA, the CDR3 is TGCAGCGTTGCTGGACGGGGGGAAGAGACCCAGTACTTC. The complete variable domain, with remaining parts taken from reference TRBV29-1 and TRBJ2-5, reads SAVISQKPSRDICQRGTSLTIQCQVDSQVTMMFWYRQQPGQSLTLIATANQGSEATYESGFVIDKFPISRPNLTFSTLTVSNMSPEDSSIYLCSVAGRGEETQYFGPGTRLLVL.

This chain links TRBV19 with TRBJ1-1; D uncertain. Trimming removed 7 bases at V and 11 bases at J, with 20 bases between. CDR1 and CDR2 from the germline V gene are LNHDA and SQIVND (reference sequence). The CDR3 has 13 amino acids. CDR3 in amino acids: CASKVRSHFGAFF. CDR3 nucleotide sequence: TGTGCCAGTAAGGTCCGATCCCACTTTGGTGCTTTCTTT. The full variable domain, rest sourced from reference TRBV19 and TRBJ1-1, is DGGITQSPKYLFRKEGQNVTLSCEQNLNHDAMYWYRQDPGQGLRLIYYSQIVNDFQKGDIAEGYSVSREKKESFPLTVTSAQKNPTAFYLCASKVRSHFGAFFGQGTRLTVV.

This clone was detected only a few times. This chain uses TRBV5-6 with TRBJ1-1; weak D call: TRBD1 (5 bases). Per germline, CDR1 SGHDT and CDR2 YYEEEE. The CDR3 spans 14 residues. The germline V and J ends were trimmed by 6 bases and 2 bases, with 14 bases remaining between them. This chain's CDR3 is CASTSGPFNTEAFF. CDR3 bases: TGTGCCAGCACCTCAGGGCCCTTTAACACTGAAGCTTTCTTT.

V usage is TRBV30 and J usage is TRBJ1-1; tentatively, D is TRBD1 (6 bases). Trimming took 2 bases from V and 3 from J, leaving 10 bases between them. This CDR3 spans 13 amino acids. Per germline, CDR1 GTSNPN and CDR2 SVGIG (reference sequence). The DNA of the CDR3 is TGTGCCTGGAGTCAGGGGAGGTACACTGAAGCTTTCTTT. This encodes CAWSQGRYTEAFF.

This clone was recorded a few times. The chain has TRBV6-6 and TRBJ1-4; a weak D match, TRBD1 (5 bases). Germline V gives CDR1 MNHNY, CDR2 SVGAGI (reference sequence). This CDR3 region has 14 residues. Trimming left V 6 bases short and J 5 bases short, with 13 bases between. The CDR3 coding sequence is TGTGCCAGCAGCCGTGACAGTTTAAATGAAAAACTGTTTTTT. This gives the protein CASSRDSLNEKLFF.

This chain uses TRBV5-6 with TRBJ2-3; maybe TRBD1 (6 bases). The V and J ends lost 1 base and 2 bases respectively, with 11 bases between them. This CDR3 comprises 15 residues. Germline assignment: CDR1 SGHDT and CDR2 YYEEEE. Written as DNA, the CDR3 is TGTGCCAGCAGCTTGCACAGGGCCACCACAGATACGCAGTATTTT. This translates into CASSLHRATTDTQYF.

The gene calls are TRBV30 and TRBJ2-7; 8 bases are shared with TRBD2. V dropped 4 bases and J dropped 11; count of bases not matched to a gene: 7. The CDR3 runs 11 residues. The V gene's germline CDR1 is GTSNPN and CDR2 SVGIG (reference sequence). Written as DNA, the CDR3 is TGTGCCTGGACCCCGGGGGGGGGAAAGTACTTC. This codes for CAWTPGGGKYF. Looking up the rest from reference TRBV30 and TRBJ2-7 gives the full variable domain: SQTIHQWPATLVQPVGSPLSLECTVEGTSNPNLYWYRQAAGRGLQLLFYSVGIGQISSEVPQNLSASRPQDRQFILSSKKLLLSDSGFYLCAWTPGGGKYFGPGTRLTVT.

V usage is TRBV11-3 and J usage is TRBJ2-3; a weak D match, TRBD1 (6 bases). CDR3 length equals 13 residues. Trimming removed 0 bases at V and 8 bases at J, with 9 bases between. The germline CDR1 and CDR2 sequences are SGHNT and YENEEA. In DNA form, the CDR3 reads TGTGCCAGCAGCTTAGATCAACAGGGTACGCAGTATTTT. Translation: CASSLDQQGTQYF.

In nucleotides, the CDR3 is TGTGCCAGCAGCCCCCCACGCGGTTCTACTGGAGGGGAAAAACTGTTTTTT. Translating gives CASSPPRGSTGGEKLFF. This sequence joins TRBV9 and TRBJ1-4; no clear D. The CDR3 spans 17 residues. Deletions cut 4 bases from V and 8 bases from J, with 24 bases between. The germline gives CDR1 SGDLS, CDR2 YYNGEE.

The J gene is TRBJ1-2, the V gene TRBV7-3, with 8 bases aligning to TRBD1. CDR3 length: 13 amino acids. The V gene end was trimmed by 5 bases and the J gene end by 4 bases; junction bases not matched to a gene: 3. Germline CDR1 reads SGHTA; CDR2 reads FQGTGA. For the CDR3, the DNA is TGTGCCAGCAGCCAGGACAGGGTCTATGGCTACACCTTC. It specifies CASSQDRVYGYTF.

The chain recombines TRBV30 with TRBJ1-6, with TRBD1 matching over 8 bases. Per germline, CDR1 GTSNPN and CDR2 SVGIG (reference sequence). Trimming removed 3 bases from V and 7 bases from J; junction bases left unmatched: 14. The CDR3 has 17 amino acids. The CDR3 DNA reads as TGTGCCTGGAGAATAAGCGGACAGGGTAGCAGAAATTCACCCCTCCACTTT. Its protein is CAWRISGQGSRNSPLHF.

The genes are TRBV28 and TRBJ1-6, with TRBD1 identical over 9 bases. Germline V gene data show CDR1 as MDHEN and CDR2 as SYDVKM. This CDR3 spans 15 amino acids. V was pared by 6 bases and J by 10 bases, with 10 bases of the junction left unmatched. The chain's CDR3 is CASRTPGQGNSPLHF. The CDR3 DNA reads TGTGCCAGCAGGACACCGGGACAGGGAAACTCACCCCTCCACTTT.